This T cell receptor beta chain comes out of a study of blood T cells in healthy people across ages (dated by TCRdb to 2015 to 2017). Background on the whole study: In model experiments, template switching captured roughly one uniquely barcoded TCR beta cDNA molecule for every two T cells. Age-related changes in TCR beta repertoire diversity were measured in the study by deep sequencing normalized with unique cDNA molecular identifiers. Four age groups were formed from the donors: young (average approximately 16 years), middle-aged (around 40), aged (62) and long-lived (approximately 78). Using the same blood draw, the study looked at two additional independent replicas of 1 million unique cDNA reads for two donors, one aged 18 to 30 and the other aged 80 or older. The paper as a whole reports these results and caveats: There was a strong correlation between observed TCR beta diversity and the percentage of naive T cells measured by flow cytometry. Estimates of total diversity based on one million sequenced T cells were considered lower bounds and underestimates. Compared with the aged group, the long-lived group had more naive CD4+ T cells, fewer expanded clones and increased TCR diversity, suggesting age selection. Observed TCR beta diversity per million T cells fell roughly linearly with age, and a significant reduction was already apparent by age roughly 40. Because profiling used bulk unsorted PBMCs, naive and antigen-experienced compartments could not be compared conclusively. Donor CMV infection status was unknown, potentially confounding age-related changes in expanded clonotypes.

The approximately 41 donors, aged roughly 6 to 90 years, were systemically healthy Caucasian individuals from Russia. Each donor gave about 10 milliliters of peripheral blood, drawn into EDTA-treated Vacutainer tubes. PBMCs were isolated by Ficoll-Paque density-gradient centrifugation, with at least 6 million obtained per sample. Trizol reagent was used to extract total RNA from PBMCs, with at least 5.5 micrograms per sample. The percentages of naive CD45RAhigh/CD27high T cells were determined by flow cytometry on a PBMC aliquot from every donor. The library was produced with 5' RACE. The sample was run on an Illumina HiSeq 2500. The second PCR ran for roughly 6 to 11 cycles and used a J-beta primer mix along with a sample-barcoded 5' primer. A unique molecular identifier was introduced onto each TCR beta cDNA molecule by a template-switch 5' adaptor carrying 12 random nucleotides. Each sample yielded at least 2.5 million CDR3-containing paired-end reads. First-strand cDNA synthesis was performed from all RNA using the Mint cDNA synthesis kit, with priming by a TRBC-specific oligonucleotide. All cDNA was treated with uracil-DNA glycosylase and then went through a first 18-cycle PCR with the universal primers M1SS and BC2_uni_R. Concerning the study's data processing: For normalization, 1 million high-quality reads, each with a distinct molecular identifier, were randomly selected from each sample. Reads with shared molecular identifiers were discarded instead of being binned into consensus sequences. MiTCR, set to a Q25 quality threshold and the strictest error-elimination algorithm, was used for CDR3 identification, clonotype clustering and error correction. A nonparametric unseen species model with Euler transformation was used to estimate a lower bound on total TCR beta diversity. Clones were called with MiXCR by TCRdb after fastp trimmed the public reads at Q25, and only in-frame beta chains were retained. Merged by CDR3 protein, the rows form single entries marked with the most common genes and DNA. The V and J calls shown here were made by TCRdb, not taken from the authors' results. This sample has over 700,000 distinct CDR3 sequences in its table, and around 25% of those were observed once. The biggest ten clones account for 9.4% of the sample.

For CDR1 and CDR2, the germline V gene lists SQVTM and ANQGSEA. The cysteine opens and the phenylalanine closes a CDR3 of 13 amino acids. The CDR3 DNA has 39 bases and is translated from base 1. V trim: 5 bases; J trim: 15 bases; unmatched bases: 14. A few counts support this clonotype. No antigen is known for it. No base-level quality is on record; no much larger clone is a single base apart. These data were also reused for a study on T cells of mothers and their children. The second investigation adds: The donors were nine systemically healthy Caucasian individuals, made up of three mothers and their six children. cDNA synthesis used all of the extracted RNA, with 1.5 ug of RNA in each 15 ul reaction. In the second PCR, sample barcodes and 2-4 random nucleotides were introduced via the M1S primer. Over 8 million TCR beta CDR3 reads were obtained for each mother, and 2.5 million to 3.5 million reads were obtained for each child. Thymic selection similarly shapes TCR recombination output in related and unrelated pairs, with minor effect from inherited differences. Normalized repertoire overlap in related mother-child pairs was always slightly higher than in unrelated mother-child pairs, but the difference was never significant. No persistent microchimeric T cell clones were found, with a detection sensitivity of around 100 clones per million clonotypes. In the study, deep NGS was used to compare the TCR beta repertoires of mothers and children, and features distinguishing related mother-child pairs from unrelated individuals were sought. On average, the children were approximately 11 +/- 4 years old, while the mothers were approximately 41 +/- 4 years old. After adapter ligation with NEBNext reagents, the libraries were sequenced on Illumina HiSeq 2000 with 100+100 nt paired-end reads. To avoid cross-contamination, the mother libraries and the child libraries were prepared a month apart and sequenced in separate runs. Each donor had between about 450,000 and 2,100,000 distinct TCR beta clonotypes identified. Naive TCR beta clonotypes were estimated from low-frequency clonotypes matched to each donor's FACS-determined naive share, without sorting.

The material sequenced was blood. The V and J genes are TRBV29-1 and TRBJ2-4; 9 central bases correspond to TRBD2. The source is a boy younger than 18 in good health. Here is the DNA: TGCAGCGTTTACGTCCCGGGACTAGCTGTTTCGTACTTC. It translates as CSVYVPGLAVSYF.